The T cell receptor beta chain described here comes from a study of blood T cell repertoires in COVID-19. Trimming removed 4 bases from V and 4 bases from J; junction bases left unmatched: 7. CDR1 MGHDK and CDR2 SYGVNS come from the germline V gene. This CDR3 spans 15 amino acids. Profiling relied on immunoSEQ multiplex PCR, and the TCRdb table lists in-frame clones only, not all of them. The sample shows roughly 250,000 clones, roughly 86% of them seen only once. Sequencing used PBMCs or T cells enriched from blood (not recorded which). The chain combines TRBV25-1 with TRBJ2-1, with 7 bases matching TRBD2. The clonotype comes from a woman in her 40s with acute COVID-19. The CDR3 protein is CASSALAELYNEQFF. The CDR3 DNA sequence: TGTGCCAGCAGTGCCCTAGCGGAACTGTACAATGAGCAGTTCTTC.